Below are 29 T cell receptor beta chains sequenced from a single sample in a study of a mutant IDH1 vaccine in newly diagnosed glioma (dated by TCRdb to the early 2020s). The meaning of the sample's time point label: week 23, last vaccination. Every vaccine dose consisted of 300 ug of a 20-mer mutant IDH1 peptide in Montanide, administered subcutaneously together with topical imiquimod. What these receptors recognize is not known. Receptors were amplified or captured by the immunoSEQ multiplex PCR assay. In TCRdb, the immuneACCESS table is reduced to in-frame sequences with V and J assigned. These tables do not hold every clone; where another copy was compared, an unresolved V gene accounts for under half, and the others remain unexplained. The sample profile shows 65,000 or so clones; more than 75% of them were found once. In total, the top ten clones hold approximately 4% of the sample. The sample was PBMCs, taken from a glioma patient whose treatment included an IDH1 peptide vaccine. Source of these receptors: a young man with glioma.

The chain carries TRBV21-1 and TRBJ2-1; no check of the table's D call, TRBD2, against the DNA was made. TRBV21-1 constitutes a pseudogene. The length of the CDR3 is 16 residues. The CDR3 region has the DNA TGTGCCAGCAGCAAAGAAGGCGGGAGCTCCTACAATGAGCAGTTCTTC. It specifies CASSKEGGSSYNEQFF.

The genes are TRBV5-1 and TRBJ1-4; 10 bases agree with TRBD1. Germline loops: CDR1 SGHRS, CDR2 YFSETQ. This CDR3 has 17 residues. V was pared by 4 bases and J by 5 bases, with 11 bases of the junction left unmatched. CDR3 coding DNA: TGCGCCAGCAGCCCTGGACAGGGGGGGGTAGTAAATGAAAAACTGTTTTTT. Translated, it gives CASSPGQGGVVNEKLFF. Combining the CDR3 with reference TRBV5-1 and TRBJ1-4 gives the whole variable domain KAGVTQTPRYLIKTRGQQVTLSCSPISGHRSVSWYQQTPGQGLQFLFEYFSETQRNKGNFPGRFSGRQFSNSRSEMNVSTLELGDSALYLCASSPGQGGVVNEKLFFGSGTQLSVL.

The CDR3 DNA reads as TGTGCCAGTAAATGGACGATCAATCAGCCCCAGCATTTT. Translating gives CASKWTINQPQHF. V is TRBV28 and J is TRBJ1-5, with D uncertain. Per the germline V gene, CDR1 is MDHEN and CDR2 is SYDVKM. The CDR3 contains 13 residues. With 9 bases removed from V and 3 bases from J, the gap between germline ends came to 12 bases.

The chain recombines TRBV7-9 with TRBJ2-5; D remains unclear. CDR1 and CDR2 from the germline V gene are SEHNR and FQNEAQ (reference sequence). The CDR3 covers 13 residues. The V gene lost 3 bases and the J gene lost 5 bases, with 10 bases spanning the gap. CDR3 residues: CASSFDGWETQYF. In nucleotides, the CDR3 is TGTGCCAGCAGCTTCGACGGGTGGGAGACCCAGTACTTC.

The genes are TRBV23-1 and TRBJ1-6; D possibly corresponds to TRBD1 (5 bases). TRBV23-1 is an open reading frame whose function is uncertain. The CDR3 runs 21 residues. V shed 4 bases and J shed 4 bases, with 29 bases lying between them. The CDR3 DNA reads as TGCGCCAGCAGTCCCCCGGCGGGGCAGCCAAAGCCCATTTGGTATAATTCACCCCTCCACTTT. It yields the protein CASSPPAGQPKPIWYNSPLHF.

The chain carries TRBV11-2 and TRBJ2-1; the D is unclear. This CDR3 spans 15 amino acids. The germline V gene has CDR1 SGHAT and CDR2 FQNNGV. V shed 0 bases and J shed 4 bases, with 10 bases lying between them. DNA of the CDR3: TGTGCCAGCAGCTTAGACCTTTCAGGATACAATGAGCAGTTCTTC. It specifies CASSLDLSGYNEQFF. The variable domain in full, completed from reference TRBV11-2 and TRBJ2-1, reads EAGVAQSPRYKIIEKRQSVAFWCNPISGHATLYWYQQILGQGPKLLIQFQNNGVVDDSQLPKDRFSAERLKGVDSTLKIQPAKLEDSAVYLCASSLDLSGYNEQFFGPGTRLTVL.

This chain links TRBV6-1 with TRBJ1-5, with D tentatively TRBD1 (5 bases). Trimming removed 5 bases from V and 1 base from J, with 12 bases in between. The CDR3 sequence is 15 residues long. Germline CDR1 and CDR2: MNHNS and SASEGT. CDR3 loop: CASSSRDGSNQPQHF. As DNA, the CDR3 is TGTGCCAGCAGTAGCCGGGACGGAAGCAATCAGCCCCAGCATTTT.

The J gene is TRBJ2-3, the V gene TRBV5-1, with D perhaps TRBD1 (6 bases). V was clipped by 5 bases and J by 2 bases, with 21 bases between them. The CDR3 spans 17 residues. CDR1 is SGHRS and CDR2 is YFSETQ in the germline V gene. CDR3 coding DNA: TGCGCCAGCAGGAGTGGGACCGGGACATCGCACACAGATACGCAGTATTTT. Encoded protein: CASRSGTGTSHTDTQYF.

This CDR3 is CASSYGDTEAFF. The CDR3 nucleotides read TGTGCCAGCAGTTATGGGGACACTGAAGCTTTCTTT. The chain couples TRBV6-6 to TRBJ1-1; D uncertain. CDR1 and CDR2 from the germline V gene are MNHNY and SVGAGI (reference sequence). The CDR3 loop spans 12 amino acids. V was shortened by 3 bases and J by 3 bases, with 5 bases between the two germline ends.

The V gene is TRBV5-1, the J gene TRBJ1-2; 7 positions match TRBD1. Germline V gene data show CDR1 as SGHRS and CDR2 as YFSETQ. The V gene end was trimmed by 4 bases and the J gene end by 4 bases; junction bases not matched to a gene: 7. The CDR3 has 14 residues. Here the CDR3 DNA reads TGCGCCAGCAGCCAAGACAGGGCGAGCTATGGCTACACCTTC. Translating it yields CASSQDRASYGYTF.

The chain employs TRBV2 and TRBJ2-2, with 9 bases identical to TRBD1. Germline V lookup: CDR1 SNHLY, CDR2 FYNNEI. V was clipped by 3 bases and J by 1 base; unmatched bases: 3. The CDR3 covers 16 residues. CDR3 sequence (DNA): TGTGCCAGCAGTGATGGGACAGGGATGAACACCGGGGAGCTGTTTTTT. The encoded protein is CASSDGTGMNTGELFF.

The chain joins TRBV4-2 to TRBJ1-1; D is unclear. This CDR3 contains 15 residues. Germline CDR1 and CDR2: LGHNA and YNFKEQ. Deletions cut 0 bases from V and 3 bases from J, with 11 bases between. The DNA of the CDR3 is TGTGCCAGCAGCCAAGATATCGAGGGAGACACTGAAGCTTTCTTT. It is translated as CASSQDIEGDTEAFF.

This clone was detected only once. The chain has TRBV28 and TRBJ2-1, with D possibly being TRBD1 or TRBD2 (6 bases each). The germline V and J ends were trimmed by 4 bases and 7 bases, with 11 bases remaining between them. Germline CDR1 reads MDHEN; CDR2 reads SYDVKM. The CDR3 totals 13 residues. The CDR3 DNA follows: TGTGCCAGCAGTTGGGGGGCGAGGAATGAGCAGTTCTTC. Amino acid sequence: CASSWGARNEQFF.

V usage is TRBV4-1 and J usage is TRBJ2-3, with TRBD2 identical over 10 bases. V lost 4 bases, J lost 5 bases, and 21 bases stayed unmatched. CDR3 length: 20 residues. Germline-derived CDR1 and CDR2 are MGHRA and YSYEKL. CDR3 loop: CASSRRGSGGAGLLIDTQYF. The DNA for the CDR3 is TGCGCCAGCAGCCGAAGGGGGAGCGGGGGGGCCGGGCTGTTAATAGATACGCAGTATTTT.

The chain is built from TRBV7-2 and TRBJ2-1; no firm D call. CDR3 length: 16 residues. CDR1 and CDR2 from the germline V gene are SGHTA and FQGNSA. V was clipped by 2 bases and J by 3 bases, with 14 bases between them. DNA of the CDR3: TGTGCCAGCAGCTTATTTCCCCCCCGTGACTACAATGAGCAGTTCTTC. Its protein product is CASSLFPPRDYNEQFF.

The CDR3: CASSQRAGENTGELFF. In DNA form, the CDR3 reads TGTGCCAGCAGCCAGCGAGCGGGGGAGAACACCGGGGAGCTGTTTTTT. This chain joins TRBV7-6 and TRBJ2-2; 8 bases map to TRBD2. CDR1 is SGHVS, CDR2 FNYEAQ, per germline. This CDR3 comprises 16 residues. V was pared by 5 bases and J by 1 base, with 6 bases of the junction left unmatched.

The rearrangement links TRBV18 to TRBJ1-1; D ambiguous. Trimming shortened V by 0 bases and J by 9 bases, and 14 bases separated the two germline ends. The CDR3 sequence is 14 residues long. Germline values: CDR1 KGHSH, CDR2 LQKENI. The CDR3 reads CASSPPREGPKAFF. CDR3 DNA sequence: TGTGCCAGCTCACCACCGAGGGAGGGCCCTAAAGCTTTCTTT.

A single count supports this clone. This chain connects TRBV6-1 to TRBJ2-2; 8 bases match TRBD2. The V gene end was trimmed by 1 base and the J gene end by 3 bases; junction bases not matched to a gene: 4. CDR1 MNHNS and CDR2 SASEGT come from the germline V gene. The CDR3 extends over 16 amino acids. In DNA, the CDR3 is TGTGCCAGCAGTGAAGAGGTAGCGGGGTACACCGGGGAGCTGTTTTTT. It translates to CASSEEVAGYTGELFF.

V is TRBV27 and J is TRBJ2-7, with 7 bases fitting TRBD1. CDR1 is MNHEY and CDR2 is SMNVEV in the germline V gene (reference sequence). V was pared by 8 bases and J by 2 bases, with 6 bases of the junction left unmatched. This CDR3 is 13 amino acids long. DNA for the CDR3: TGTGCCAGCGGTAACAGGGGCCCCTACGAGCAGTACTTC. Its protein is CASGNRGPYEQYF.

The chain joins TRBV15 to TRBJ1-5, with 7 bases lining up with TRBD1. V lost 1 base and J lost 1; bases outside the gene matches: 4. Germline V gene sequence: CDR1 LNHNV, CDR2 YYDKDF (reference sequence). The CDR3 length is 16 residues. This CDR3 is CATSRASTGSNQPQHF. For the CDR3, the DNA is TGTGCCACCAGCAGAGCGTCGACAGGGAGCAATCAGCCCCAGCATTTT.

This chain links TRBV7-7 with TRBJ2-2; D call uncertain. V shed 4 bases and J shed 1 base, with 4 bases lying between them. CDR3 size: 13 residues. The germline V gene encodes CDR1 SSHAT and CDR2 FNYEAQ (reference sequence). In DNA form, the CDR3 reads TGTGCCAGCAGCTCCCTGAACACCGGGGAGCTGTTTTTT. Its translation: CASSSLNTGELFF.

This clone was recorded only once. Other DNA sequences of this sample code for an identical CDR3. The genes are TRBV6-5 and TRBJ1-2; D gene ambiguous. Germline V CDR1 and CDR2: MNHEY, SVGAGI. This CDR3 spans 15 amino acids. Trimming pared 0 bases from V and 8 bases from J, leaving 16 bases between. CDR3: CASSYSPGRWGGYTF. In DNA, the CDR3 is TGTGCCAGCAGTTACTCCCCCGGACGGTGGGGAGGCTACACCTTC.

This sequence joins TRBV28 and TRBJ1-2; TRBD1 aligns across 11 bases. J gave up 9 bases and V 5 bases, and 11 bases lay outside the gene matches. This CDR3 is built from 15 residues. Per germline, CDR1 MDHEN and CDR2 SYDVKM. CDR3 amino acids: CASSRPGTGGGSYTF. Written as DNA, the CDR3 is TGTGCCAGCAGTCGGCCTGGGACAGGGGGTGGGAGCTACACCTTC.

The chain is built from TRBV11-3 and TRBJ2-1, with a tentative D call TRBD1 (6 bases). V lost 1 base and J lost 1, with 8 bases in between. Germline V CDR1 and CDR2: SGHNT, YENEEA. The CDR3 is 15 residues long. This CDR3 is CASSLGQGSYNEQFF. CDR3 bases: TGTGCCAGCAGCTTAGGTCAGGGGTCCTACAATGAGCAGTTCTTC.

J is TRBJ2-3 and V is TRBV6-4, with 8 nucleotides matching TRBD2. Germline CDR1 reads MRHNA; CDR2 reads SNTAGT. This CDR3 has 16 amino acids. The V segment lost 3 bases and the J segment 2 bases; nucleotides outside the gene matches: 7. CDR3 amino acids: CASSEGSGVLTDTQYF. CDR3 in DNA: TGTGCCAGCAGTGAGGGTAGCGGGGTGCTCACAGATACGCAGTATTTT.

The CDR3 protein is CASSELPGQGHEKLFF. CDR3 DNA sequence: TGTGCCAGCAGCGAGCTCCCGGGACAGGGCCATGAAAAACTGTTTTTT. The V and J genes are TRBV9 and TRBJ1-4, with 9 positions matching TRBD1. The V and J ends lost 3 bases and 6 bases, in that order; junction bases with no gene match: 9. The CDR3 has 16 residues. Per the germline V gene, CDR1 is SGDLS and CDR2 is YYNGEE.

The chain combines TRBV5-1 with TRBJ2-3; D call uncertain. The V gene lost 0 bases and the J gene lost 4 bases, with 9 bases spanning the gap. Germline V gene sequence: CDR1 SGHRS, CDR2 YFSETQ. This CDR3 has 14 residues. The CDR3 region is CASSLATPADTQYF. The CDR3 DNA sequence: TGCGCCAGCAGCTTGGCCACGCCTGCAGATACGCAGTATTTT. The whole variable domain, filled in from reference TRBV5-1 and TRBJ2-3, reads KAGVTQTPRYLIKTRGQQVTLSCSPISGHRSVSWYQQTPGQGLQFLFEYFSETQRNKGNFPGRFSGRQFSNSRSEMNVSTLELGDSALYLCASSLATPADTQYFGPGTRLTVL.

The V call is TRBV30, the J call TRBJ2-1, with D perhaps given as TRBD1 or TRBD2 (5 bases each). From germline, CDR1 is GTSNPN and CDR2 SVGIG (reference sequence). Trimming took off 3 bases at V and 5 bases at J, with 8 bases between the two ends. CDR3 length equals 12 residues. CDR3 nucleotides: TGTGCCTGGAGCGGGGACGACAATGAGCAGTTCTTC. It translates to CAWSGDDNEQFF.

V usage is TRBV19 and J usage is TRBJ1-1; 8 bases match TRBD1. Germline CDR1 and CDR2: LNHDA and SQIVND (reference sequence). The CDR3 is 16 residues long. Germline trimming cut 6 bases from V and 1 base from J; bases unmatched to any gene: 10. The CDR3 DNA sequence: TGTGCCAGTAGGGACCCGGGACAGGCCAGGAACACTGAAGCTTTCTTT. This sequence encodes CASRDPGQARNTEAFF.